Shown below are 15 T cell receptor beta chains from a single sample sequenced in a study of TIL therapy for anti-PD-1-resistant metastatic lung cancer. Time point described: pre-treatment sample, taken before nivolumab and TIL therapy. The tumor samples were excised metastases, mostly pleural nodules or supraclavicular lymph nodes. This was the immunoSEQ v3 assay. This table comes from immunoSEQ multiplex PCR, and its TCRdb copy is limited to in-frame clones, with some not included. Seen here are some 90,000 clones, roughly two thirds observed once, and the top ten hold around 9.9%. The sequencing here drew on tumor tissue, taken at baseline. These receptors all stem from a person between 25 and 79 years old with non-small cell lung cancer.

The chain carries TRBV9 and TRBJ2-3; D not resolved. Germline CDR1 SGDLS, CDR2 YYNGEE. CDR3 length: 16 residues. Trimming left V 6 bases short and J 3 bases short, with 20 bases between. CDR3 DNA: TGTGCCAGCACCCCTGCCGGGTGGAAAAAAACAGATACGCAGTATTTT. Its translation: CASTPAGWKKTDTQYF.

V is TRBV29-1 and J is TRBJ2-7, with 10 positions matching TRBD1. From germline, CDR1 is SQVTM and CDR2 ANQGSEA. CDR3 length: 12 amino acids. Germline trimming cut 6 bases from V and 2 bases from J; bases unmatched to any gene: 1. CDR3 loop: CSVGQGAYEQYF. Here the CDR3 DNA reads TGCAGCGTCGGACAGGGGGCCTACGAGCAGTACTTC.

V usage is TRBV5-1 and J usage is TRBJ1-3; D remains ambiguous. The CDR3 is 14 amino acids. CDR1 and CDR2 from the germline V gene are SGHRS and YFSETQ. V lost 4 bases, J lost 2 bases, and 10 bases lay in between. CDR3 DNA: TGCGCCAGCAGCCCTCGCGGGGCTGGAAACACCATATATTTT. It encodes CASSPRGAGNTIYF.

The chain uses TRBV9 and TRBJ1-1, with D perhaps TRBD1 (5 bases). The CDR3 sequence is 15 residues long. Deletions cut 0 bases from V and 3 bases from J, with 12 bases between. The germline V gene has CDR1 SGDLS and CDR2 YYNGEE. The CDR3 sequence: CASSVAAVGDTEAFF. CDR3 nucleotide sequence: TGTGCCAGCAGCGTAGCGGCGGTGGGGGACACTGAAGCTTTCTTT.

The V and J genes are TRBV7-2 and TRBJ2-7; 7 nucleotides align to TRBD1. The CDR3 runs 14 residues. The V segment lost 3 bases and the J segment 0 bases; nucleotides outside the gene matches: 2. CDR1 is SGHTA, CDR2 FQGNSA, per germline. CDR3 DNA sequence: TGTGCCAGCAGCTTCGACAGGGTCTCCTACGAGCAGTACTTC. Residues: CASSFDRVSYEQYF.

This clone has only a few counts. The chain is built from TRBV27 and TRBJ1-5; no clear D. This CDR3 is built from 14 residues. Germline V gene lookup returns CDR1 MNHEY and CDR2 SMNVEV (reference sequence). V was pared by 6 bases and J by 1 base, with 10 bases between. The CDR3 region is CASRVGVSNQPQHF. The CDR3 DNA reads TGTGCCAGCAGGGTAGGAGTGAGCAATCAGCCCCAGCATTTT.

The CDR3 region is CASSLGPPPYEQYF. The CDR3 coding sequence is TGTGCCAGCAGCTTAGGACCCCCCCCCTACGAGCAGTACTTC. The J gene is TRBJ2-7, the V gene TRBV11-2; D is unresolved. Trimming took 1 base from V and 2 from J, leaving 9 bases between them. CDR1 and CDR2 (germline): SGHAT, FQNNGV. There are 14 residues in the CDR3.

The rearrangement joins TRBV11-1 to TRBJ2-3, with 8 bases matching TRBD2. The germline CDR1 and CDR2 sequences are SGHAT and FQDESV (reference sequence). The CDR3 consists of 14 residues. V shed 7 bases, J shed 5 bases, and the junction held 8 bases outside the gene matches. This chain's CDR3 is CASIPGLVRDTQYF. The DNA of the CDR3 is TGTGCCAGCATCCCGGGACTAGTTAGAGATACGCAGTATTTT.

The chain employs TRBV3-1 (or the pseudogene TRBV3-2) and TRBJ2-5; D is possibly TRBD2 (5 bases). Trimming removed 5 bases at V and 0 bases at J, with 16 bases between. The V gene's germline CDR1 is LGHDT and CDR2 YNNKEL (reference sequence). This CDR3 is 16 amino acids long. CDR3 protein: CASSKGDTSYQETQYF. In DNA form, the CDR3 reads TGTGCCAGCAGCAAGGGAGACACTTCGTACCAAGAGACCCAGTACTTC.

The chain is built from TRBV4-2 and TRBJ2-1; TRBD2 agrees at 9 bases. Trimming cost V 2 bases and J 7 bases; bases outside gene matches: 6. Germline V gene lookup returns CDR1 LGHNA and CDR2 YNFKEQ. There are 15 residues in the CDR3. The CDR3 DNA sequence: TGTGCCAGCAGCCAATGGCGGGAGGGCCCGAATGAGCAGTTCTTC. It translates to CASSQWREGPNEQFF.

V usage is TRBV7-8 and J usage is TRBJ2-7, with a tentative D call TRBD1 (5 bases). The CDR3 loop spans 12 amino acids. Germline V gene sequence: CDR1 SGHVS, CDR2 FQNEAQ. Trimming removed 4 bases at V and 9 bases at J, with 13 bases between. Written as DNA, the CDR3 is TGTGCCAGCAGCTGGCAGGGATCCGGGCAGTACTTC. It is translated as CASSWQGSGQYF.

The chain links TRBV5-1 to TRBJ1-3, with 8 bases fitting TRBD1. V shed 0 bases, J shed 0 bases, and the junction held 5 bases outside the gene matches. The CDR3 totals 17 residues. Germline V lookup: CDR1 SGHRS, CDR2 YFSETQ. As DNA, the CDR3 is TGCGCCAGCAGCTTGGTTGGGACAGGTCTCTCTGGAAACACCATATATTTT. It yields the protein CASSLVGTGLSGNTIYF.

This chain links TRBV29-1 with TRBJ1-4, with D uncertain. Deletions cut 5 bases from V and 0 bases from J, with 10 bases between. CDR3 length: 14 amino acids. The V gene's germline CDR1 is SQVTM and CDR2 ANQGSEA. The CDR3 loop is CSVQGRATNEKLFF. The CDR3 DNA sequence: TGCAGCGTTCAAGGCCGTGCAACTAATGAAAAACTGTTTTTT.

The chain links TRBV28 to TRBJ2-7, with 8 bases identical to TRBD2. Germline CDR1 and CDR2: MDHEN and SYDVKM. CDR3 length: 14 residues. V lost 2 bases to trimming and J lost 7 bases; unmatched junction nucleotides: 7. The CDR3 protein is CASSLKRESREQYF. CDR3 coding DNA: TGTGCCAGCAGTTTAAAGCGGGAGTCGAGGGAGCAGTACTTC.

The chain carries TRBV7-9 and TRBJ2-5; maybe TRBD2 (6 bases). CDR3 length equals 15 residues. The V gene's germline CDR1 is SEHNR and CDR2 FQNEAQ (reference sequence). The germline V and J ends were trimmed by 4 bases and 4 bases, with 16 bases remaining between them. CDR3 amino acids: CASSSSDGWSETQYF. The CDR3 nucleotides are TGTGCCAGCAGCTCTAGCGATGGGTGGTCAGAGACCCAGTACTTC.